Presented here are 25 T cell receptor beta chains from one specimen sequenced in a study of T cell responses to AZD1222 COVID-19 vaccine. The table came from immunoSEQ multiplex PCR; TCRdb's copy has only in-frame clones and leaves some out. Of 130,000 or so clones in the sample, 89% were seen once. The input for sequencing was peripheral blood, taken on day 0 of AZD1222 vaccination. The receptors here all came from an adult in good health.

This CDR3 is CASSLVGQGHTGANVLTF. DNA of the CDR3: TGTGCCAGCAGCTTAGTTGGACAGGGGCATACTGGGGCCAACGTCCTGACTTTC. The V and J genes are TRBV7-9 and TRBJ2-6; 9 bases map to TRBD1. The V segment lost 1 base and the J segment 2 bases; nucleotides outside the gene matches: 6. The CDR3 is 18 residues long. Germline loops: CDR1 SEHNR, CDR2 FQNEAQ (reference sequence).

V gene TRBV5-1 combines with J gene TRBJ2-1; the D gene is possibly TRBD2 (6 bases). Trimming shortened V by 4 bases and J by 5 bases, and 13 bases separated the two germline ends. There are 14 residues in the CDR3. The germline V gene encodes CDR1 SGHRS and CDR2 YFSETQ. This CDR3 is CASSPLPGDNEQFF. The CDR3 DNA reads TGCGCCAGCAGCCCCCTGCCGGGGGACAATGAGCAGTTCTTC.

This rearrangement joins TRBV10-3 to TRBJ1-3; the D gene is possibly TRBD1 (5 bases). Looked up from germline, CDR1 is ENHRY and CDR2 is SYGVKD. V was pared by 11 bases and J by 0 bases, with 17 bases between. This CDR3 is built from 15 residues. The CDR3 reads CAAAPWGLSGNTIYF. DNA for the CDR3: TGTGCCGCCGCCCCCTGGGGACTCTCTGGAAACACCATATATTTT.

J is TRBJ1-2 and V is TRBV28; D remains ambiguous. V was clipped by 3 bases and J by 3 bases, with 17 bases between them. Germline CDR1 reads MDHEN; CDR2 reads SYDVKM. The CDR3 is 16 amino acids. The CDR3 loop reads CASSFSFERMDYGYTF. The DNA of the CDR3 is TGTGCCAGCAGTTTCTCCTTCGAGAGGATGGACTATGGCTACACCTTC.

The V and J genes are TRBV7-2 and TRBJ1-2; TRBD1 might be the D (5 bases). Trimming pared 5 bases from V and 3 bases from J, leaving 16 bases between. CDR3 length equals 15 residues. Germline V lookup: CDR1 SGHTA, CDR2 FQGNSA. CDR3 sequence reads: CASSPRQFPHYGYTF. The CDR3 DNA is TGTGCCAGCAGCCCAAGACAGTTTCCGCACTATGGCTACACCTTC.

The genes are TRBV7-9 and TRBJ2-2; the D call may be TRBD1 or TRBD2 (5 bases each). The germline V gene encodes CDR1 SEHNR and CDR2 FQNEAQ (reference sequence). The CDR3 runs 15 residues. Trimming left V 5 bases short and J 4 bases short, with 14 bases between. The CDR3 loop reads CASSLGTAPTGELFF. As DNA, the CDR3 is TGTGCCAGCAGCCTGGGGACGGCACCCACCGGGGAGCTGTTTTTT.

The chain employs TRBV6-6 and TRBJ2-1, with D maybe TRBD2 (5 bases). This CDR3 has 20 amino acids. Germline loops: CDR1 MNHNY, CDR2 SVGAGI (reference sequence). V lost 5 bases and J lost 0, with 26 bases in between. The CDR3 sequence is CASSPFLARGTPRSYNEQFF. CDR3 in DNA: TGTGCCAGCAGTCCGTTTTTAGCGAGAGGAACCCCCCGCTCCTACAATGAGCAGTTCTTC.

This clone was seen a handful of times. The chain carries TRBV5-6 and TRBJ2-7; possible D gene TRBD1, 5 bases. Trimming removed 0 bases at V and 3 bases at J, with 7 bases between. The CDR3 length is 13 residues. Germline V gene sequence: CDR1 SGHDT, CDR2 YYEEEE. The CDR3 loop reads CASSLVQGYEQYF. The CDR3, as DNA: TGTGCCAGCAGCTTGGTCCAGGGCTACGAGCAGTACTTC.

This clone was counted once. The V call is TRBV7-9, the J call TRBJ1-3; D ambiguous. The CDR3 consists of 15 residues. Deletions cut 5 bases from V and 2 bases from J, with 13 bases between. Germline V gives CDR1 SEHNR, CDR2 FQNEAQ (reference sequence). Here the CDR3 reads CASSLARSAGNTIYF. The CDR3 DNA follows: TGTGCCAGCAGCCTGGCCAGGTCGGCTGGAAACACCATATATTTT.

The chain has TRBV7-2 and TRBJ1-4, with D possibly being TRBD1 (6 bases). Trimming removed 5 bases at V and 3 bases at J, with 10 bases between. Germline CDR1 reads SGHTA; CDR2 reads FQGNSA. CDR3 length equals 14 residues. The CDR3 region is CASSEGGSNEKLFF. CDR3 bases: TGTGCCAGCAGCGAAGGGGGGTCTAATGAAAAACTGTTTTTT. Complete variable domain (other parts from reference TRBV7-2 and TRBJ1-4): GAGVSQSPSNKVTEKGKDVELRCDPISGHTALYWYRQSLGQGLEFLIYFQGNSAPDKSGLPSDRFSAERTGGSVSTLTIQRTQQEDSAVYLCASSEGGSNEKLFFGSGTQLSVL.

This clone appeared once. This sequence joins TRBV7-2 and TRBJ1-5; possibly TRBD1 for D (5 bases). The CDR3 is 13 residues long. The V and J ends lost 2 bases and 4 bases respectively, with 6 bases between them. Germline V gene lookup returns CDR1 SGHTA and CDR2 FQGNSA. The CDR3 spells CASSLRGNQPQHF. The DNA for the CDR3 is TGTGCCAGCAGCTTAAGGGGTAATCAGCCCCAGCATTTT. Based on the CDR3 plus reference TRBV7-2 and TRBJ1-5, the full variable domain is GAGVSQSPSNKVTEKGKDVELRCDPISGHTALYWYRQSLGQGLEFLIYFQGNSAPDKSGLPSDRFSAERTGGSVSTLTIQRTQQEDSAVYLCASSLRGNQPQHFGDGTRLSIL.

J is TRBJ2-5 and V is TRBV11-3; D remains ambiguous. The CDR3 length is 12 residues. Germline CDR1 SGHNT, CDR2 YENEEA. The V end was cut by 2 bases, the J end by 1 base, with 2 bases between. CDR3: CASSLFQETQYF. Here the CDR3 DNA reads TGTGCCAGCAGCTTATTCCAAGAGACCCAGTACTTC.

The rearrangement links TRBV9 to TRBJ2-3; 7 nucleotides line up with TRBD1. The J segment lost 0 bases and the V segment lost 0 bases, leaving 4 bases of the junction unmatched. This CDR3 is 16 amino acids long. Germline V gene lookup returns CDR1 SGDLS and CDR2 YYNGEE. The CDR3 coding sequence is TGTGCCAGCAGCGTAGCTGGGACAGTTAGCACAGATACGCAGTATTTT. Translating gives CASSVAGTVSTDTQYF.

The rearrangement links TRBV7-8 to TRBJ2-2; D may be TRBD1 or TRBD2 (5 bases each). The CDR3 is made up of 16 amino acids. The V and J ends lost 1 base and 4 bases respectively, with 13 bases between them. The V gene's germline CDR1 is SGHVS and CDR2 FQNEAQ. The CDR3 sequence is CASSLVVVGVTGELFF. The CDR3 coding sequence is TGTGCCAGCAGCTTAGTGGTCGTGGGGGTCACCGGGGAGCTGTTTTTT.

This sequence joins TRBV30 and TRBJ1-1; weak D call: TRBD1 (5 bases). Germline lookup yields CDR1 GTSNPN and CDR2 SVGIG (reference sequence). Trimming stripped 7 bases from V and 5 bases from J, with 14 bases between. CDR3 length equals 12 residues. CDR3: CALAGRRTEAFF. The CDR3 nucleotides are TGTGCCTTAGCAGGGCGGCGGACTGAAGCTTTCTTT.

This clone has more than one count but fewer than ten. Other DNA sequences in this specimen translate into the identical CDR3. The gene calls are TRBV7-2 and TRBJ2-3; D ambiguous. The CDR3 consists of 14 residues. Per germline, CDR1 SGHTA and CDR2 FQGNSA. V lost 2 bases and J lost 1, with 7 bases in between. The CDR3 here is CASSLRLRTDTQYF. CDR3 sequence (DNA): TGTGCCAGCAGCTTAAGGCTTCGCACAGATACGCAGTATTTT.

The CDR3 DNA sequence: TGTGCCAGCAGCTTGGCACAGGGGGGTGAAGCTTTCTTT. It is translated as CASSLAQGGEAFF. The chain carries TRBV5-6 and TRBJ1-1, with TRBD1 matching 8 bases. Trimming removed 0 bases from V and 7 bases from J; junction bases left unmatched: 2. The length of the CDR3 is 13 residues. Germline V gene sequence: CDR1 SGHDT, CDR2 YYEEEE.

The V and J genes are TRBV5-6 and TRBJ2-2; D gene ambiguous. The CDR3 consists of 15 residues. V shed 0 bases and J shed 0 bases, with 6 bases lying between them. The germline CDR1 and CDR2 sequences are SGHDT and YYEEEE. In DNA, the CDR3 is TGTGCCAGCAGCTTGGAGTCTGCGAACACCGGGGAGCTGTTTTTT. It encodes CASSLESANTGELFF.

The CDR3 coding sequence is TGTGCCAGTAGTATAGACGGGAGTGGCAATCAGCCCCAGCATTTT. This codes for CASSIDGSGNQPQHF. The rearrangement uses TRBV19 and TRBJ1-5; D remains ambiguous. The CDR3 sequence is 15 residues long. Germline lookup yields CDR1 LNHDA and CDR2 SQIVND (reference sequence). Trimming cost V 0 bases and J 2 bases, with 8 bases left between them.

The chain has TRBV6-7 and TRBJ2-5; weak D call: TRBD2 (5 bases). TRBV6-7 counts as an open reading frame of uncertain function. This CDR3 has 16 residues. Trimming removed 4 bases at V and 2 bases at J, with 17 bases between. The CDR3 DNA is TGTGCCAGCAGTTCCCCTCCTCGGCGGAGGCAAGAGACCCAGTACTTC. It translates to CASSSPPRRRQETQYF.

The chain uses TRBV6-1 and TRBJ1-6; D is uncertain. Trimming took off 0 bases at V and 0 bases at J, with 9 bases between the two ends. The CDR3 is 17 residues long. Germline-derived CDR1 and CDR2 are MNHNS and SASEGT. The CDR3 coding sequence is TGTGCCAGCAGTGAAGCTAGAGTGGGCTCCTATAATTCACCCCTCCACTTT. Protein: CASSEARVGSYNSPLHF.

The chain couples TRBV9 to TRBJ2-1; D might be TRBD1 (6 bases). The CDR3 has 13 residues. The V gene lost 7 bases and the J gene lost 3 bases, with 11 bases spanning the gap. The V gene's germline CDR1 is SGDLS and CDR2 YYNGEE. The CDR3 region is CASSWGLYNEQFF. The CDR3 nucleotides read TGTGCCAGCTCTTGGGGGCTCTACAATGAGCAGTTCTTC.

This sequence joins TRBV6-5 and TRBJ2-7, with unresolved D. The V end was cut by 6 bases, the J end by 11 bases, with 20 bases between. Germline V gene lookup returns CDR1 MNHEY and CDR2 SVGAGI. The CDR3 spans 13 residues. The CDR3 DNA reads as TGTGCCAGCAGGGTAGCTTCGGCTACTATCGAGTACTTC. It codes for CASRVASATIEYF.

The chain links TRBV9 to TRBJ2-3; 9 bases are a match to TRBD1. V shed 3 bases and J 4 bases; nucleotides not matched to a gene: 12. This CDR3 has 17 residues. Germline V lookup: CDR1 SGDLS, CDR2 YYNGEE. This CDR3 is CASSGRPGGQGPDTQYF. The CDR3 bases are TGTGCCAGCAGCGGTCGACCGGGGGGACAGGGCCCAGATACGCAGTATTTT.

For the CDR3, the DNA is TGTGCCAGCAGCTTTCGGACAGACGGCACCGGGGAGCTGTTTTTT. It encodes CASSFRTDGTGELFF. The chain combines TRBV7-2 with TRBJ2-2, with D possibly matching TRBD1 (6 bases). The CDR3 runs to 15 residues. The V end was cut by 3 bases, the J end by 4 bases, with 12 bases between. The germline CDR1 and CDR2 sequences are SGHTA and FQGNSA. Supplemented by reference TRBV7-2 and TRBJ2-2, the full variable domain reads GAGVSQSPSNKVTEKGKDVELRCDPISGHTALYWYRQSLGQGLEFLIYFQGNSAPDKSGLPSDRFSAERTGGSVSTLTIQRTQQEDSAVYLCASSFRTDGTGELFFGEGSRLTVL.